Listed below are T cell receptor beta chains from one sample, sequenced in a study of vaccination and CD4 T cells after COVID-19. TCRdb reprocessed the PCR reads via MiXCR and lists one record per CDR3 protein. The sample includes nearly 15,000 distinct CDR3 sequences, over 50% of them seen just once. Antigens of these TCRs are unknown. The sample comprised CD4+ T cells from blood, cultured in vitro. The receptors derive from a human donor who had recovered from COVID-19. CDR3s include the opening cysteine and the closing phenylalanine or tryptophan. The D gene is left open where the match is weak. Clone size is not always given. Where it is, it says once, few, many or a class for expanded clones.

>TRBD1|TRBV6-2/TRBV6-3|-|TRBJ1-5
CASRLGQGARQPQHF
TGTGCCAGCAGACTCGGACAGGGGGCTAGGCAGCCCCAGCATTTT
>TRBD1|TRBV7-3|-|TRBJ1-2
CASSLGPGQAPYGYTF
TGTGCCAGCAGCTTAGGTCCCGGACAGGCCCCCTATGGCTACACCTTC
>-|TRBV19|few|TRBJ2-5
CASSTGTLQGTQYF
TGTGCCAGTAGCACCGGGACACTTCAGGGGACCCAGTACTTC
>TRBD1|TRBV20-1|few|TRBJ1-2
CSARGQGARGYTF
TGCAGTGCTAGGGGACAGGGGGCTCGTGGCTACACCTTC
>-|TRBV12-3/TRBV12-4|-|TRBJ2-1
CASSPGGVSYNEQFF
TGTGCCAGCAGTCCCGGTGGGGTCTCCTACAATGAGCAGTTCTTC
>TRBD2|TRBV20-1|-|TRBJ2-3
CSARSGTIETDTQYF
TGCAGTGCTAGATCCGGGACTATAGAAACAGATACGCAGTATTTT
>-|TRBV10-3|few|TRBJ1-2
CAISEFRGDYGYTF
TGTGCCATCAGTGAGTTTCGGGGGGACTATGGCTACACCTTC
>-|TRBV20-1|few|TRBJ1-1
CSAFNTEAFF
TGCAGTGCCTTCAACACTGAAGCTTTCTTT
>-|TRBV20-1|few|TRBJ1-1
CSASGDRAFF
TGCAGTGCTAGCGGGGATCGAGCTTTCTTT
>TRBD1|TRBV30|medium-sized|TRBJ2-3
CAWSVRGQGANF
TGTGCCTGGAGTGTAAGGGGACAGGGGGCGAATTTT
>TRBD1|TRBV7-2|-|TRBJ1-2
CASSPRFRTGDGYTF
TGTGCCAGCAGCCCACGATTTAGGACAGGGGATGGCTACACCTTC
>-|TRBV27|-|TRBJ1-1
CASSWGGPLNTEAFF
TGTGCCAGCAGCTGGGGCGGACCGTTAAACACTGAAGCTTTCTTT
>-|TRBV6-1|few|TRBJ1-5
CASMGSKNQPQHF
TGTGCCAGCATGGGGAGTAAAAATCAGCCCCAGCATTTT
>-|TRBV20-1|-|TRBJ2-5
CSARMQETQYF
TGCAGTGCTAGGATGCAAGAGACCCAGTACTTC
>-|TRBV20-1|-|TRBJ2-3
CSARQNTDTQYF
TGCAGTGCTAGACAGAACACAGATACGCAGTATTTT
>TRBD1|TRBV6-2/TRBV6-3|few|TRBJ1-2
CASTPGTGRRNYGYTF
TGTGCCAGCACGCCCGGGACAGGGCGGCGGAACTATGGCTACACCTTC
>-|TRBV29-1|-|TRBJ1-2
CSVETGLYGYTF
TGCAGCGTTGAAACAGGTCTCTATGGCTACACCTTC
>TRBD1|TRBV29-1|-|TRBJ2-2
CSVEDPGQNRLNTGELFF
TGCAGCGTTGAAGATCCGGGACAGAACCGATTGAACACCGGGGAGCTGTTTTTT
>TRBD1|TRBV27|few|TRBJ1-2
CASRPRDRVYGYTF
TGTGCCAGCAGACCCCGGGACAGGGTCTATGGCTACACCTTC
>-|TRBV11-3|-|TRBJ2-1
CASSPNRGGNEQFF
TGTGCCAGCAGCCCTAACAGGGGGGGCAATGAGCAGTTCTTC
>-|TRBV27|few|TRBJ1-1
CASSPGRRNTEAFF
TGTGCCAGCAGCCCGGGGAGGCGGAACACTGAAGCTTTCTTT
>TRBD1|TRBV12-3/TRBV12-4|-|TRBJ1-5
CASSLDRGNQPQHF
TGTGCCAGCAGCCTAGACAGGGGCAATCAGCCCCAGCATTTT
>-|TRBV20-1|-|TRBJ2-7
CSARELTIYEQYF
TGCAGTGCTAGAGAACTAACCATCTACGAGCAGTACTTC
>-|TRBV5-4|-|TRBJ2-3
CASSSGQWGTDTQYF
TGTGCCAGCAGCAGTGGACAGTGGGGCACAGATACGCAGTATTTT
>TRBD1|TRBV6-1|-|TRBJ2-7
CASSARGLEQYF
TGTGCCAGCAGTGCCAGGGGGCTCGAGCAGTACTTC
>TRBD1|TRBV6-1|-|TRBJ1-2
CASNPGAGQVVPNYGYAF
TGTGCCAGCAATCCGGGAGCGGGACAGGTGGTACCTAACTATGGCTACGCCTTC
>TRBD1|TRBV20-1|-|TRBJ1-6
CSPRSGQGARSPLHF
TGCAGTCCTAGATCGGGGCAGGGGGCAAGATCACCCCTCCACTTT
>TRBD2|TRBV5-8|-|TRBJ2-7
CASSLNVAGDRSYEQYF
TGTGCCAGCAGCTTGAACGTGGCGGGAGACCGCTCCTACGAGCAGTACTTC
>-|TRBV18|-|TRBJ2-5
CASSPREPKETQYF
TGTGCCAGCTCACCACGGGAACCCAAAGAGACCCAGTACTTC
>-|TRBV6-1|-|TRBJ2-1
CASSALLGNNEQFF
TGTGCCAGCAGTGCCCTCCTCGGCAACAATGAGCAGTTCTTC
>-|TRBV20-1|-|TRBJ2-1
CSARDPASDSYNEQFF
TGCAGTGCTAGAGATCCGGCATCGGACTCCTACAATGAGCAGTTCTTC
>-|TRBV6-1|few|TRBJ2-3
CASSEAGRALPINTQYF
TGTGCCAGCAGTGAAGCTGGGCGGGCCCTCCCTATAAATACGCAGTATTTT
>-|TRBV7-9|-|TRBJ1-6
CGVGRDDSPLHF
TGTGGGGTGGGACGAGATGATTCACCCCTCCACTTT
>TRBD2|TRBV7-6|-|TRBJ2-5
CASSLRLAEETQYF
TGTGCCAGCAGCTTACGGCTAGCGGAAGAGACCCAGTACTTC
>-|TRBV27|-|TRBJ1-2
CASSRLGNNYGYTF
TGTGCCAGCAGCCGTCTGGGCAATAACTATGGCTACACCTTC
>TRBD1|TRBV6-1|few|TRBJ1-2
CASSPQGDYGYTF
TGTGCCAGCAGCCCACAGGGGGACTATGGCTACACCTTC
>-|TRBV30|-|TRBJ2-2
CAWTGGPGELFF
TGTGCCTGGACTGGGGGGCCCGGGGAGCTGTTTTTT
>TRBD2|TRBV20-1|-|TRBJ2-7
CSAAPGTSGEQYF
TGCAGTGCTGCCCCCGGGACTAGCGGGGAGCAGTACTTC
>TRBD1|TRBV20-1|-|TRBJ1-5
CSAPRTGVNQPQHF
TGCAGTGCTCCCCGGACAGGAGTTAATCAGCCCCAGCATTTT
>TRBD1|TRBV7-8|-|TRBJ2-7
CASSLEGTGSYEQYF
TGTGCCAGCAGCTTAGAAGGGACAGGTTCCTACGAGCAGTACTTC
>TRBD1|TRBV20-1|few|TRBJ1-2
CSARAQGAIGYTF
TGCAGTGCTAGAGCCCAGGGGGCGATCGGCTACACCTTC
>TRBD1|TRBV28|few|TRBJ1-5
CASSLPQGYQPQHF
TGTGCCAGCAGTTTACCACAGGGGTATCAGCCCCAGCATTTT
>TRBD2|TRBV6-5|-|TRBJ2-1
CASSWAGSGRNEQFF
TGTGCCAGCAGTTGGGCGGGGAGCGGGAGAAATGAGCAGTTCTTC
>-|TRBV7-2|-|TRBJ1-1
CASSYLDRNTEAFF
TGTGCCAGCAGCTACCTAGACAGAAACACTGAAGCTTTCTTT
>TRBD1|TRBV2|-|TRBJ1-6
CASSVLRGPDSPLHF
TGTGCCAGCAGCGTGCTCAGGGGGCCGGATTCACCCCTCCACTTT
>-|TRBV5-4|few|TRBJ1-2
CASSSLLSYGYTF
TGTGCCAGCAGCTCATTACTAAGCTATGGCTACACCTTC
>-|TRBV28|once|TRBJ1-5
CASSLYVGLSIRKSNQPQHF
TGTGCCAGCAGCCTGTACGTCGGGCTCTCGATCCGGAAAAGCAATCAGCCCCAGCATTTT
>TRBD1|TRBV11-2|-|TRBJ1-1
CASSIKNRGRAEAFF
TGTGCCAGCAGCATTAAAAACAGGGGGAGAGCTGAAGCTTTCTTT
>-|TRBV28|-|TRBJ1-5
CASSPTGGSQPQHF
TGTGCCAGCAGCCCCACCGGGGGGAGTCAGCCCCAGCATTTT
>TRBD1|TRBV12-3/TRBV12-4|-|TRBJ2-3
CASRPGTGVTDTQYF
TGTGCCAGCAGACCCGGGACAGGGGTAACAGATACGCAGTATTTT
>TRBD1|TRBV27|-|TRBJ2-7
CASSALTGQGIYEQYF
TGTGCCAGCAGTGCTTTAACGGGACAGGGCATCTACGAGCAGTACTTC